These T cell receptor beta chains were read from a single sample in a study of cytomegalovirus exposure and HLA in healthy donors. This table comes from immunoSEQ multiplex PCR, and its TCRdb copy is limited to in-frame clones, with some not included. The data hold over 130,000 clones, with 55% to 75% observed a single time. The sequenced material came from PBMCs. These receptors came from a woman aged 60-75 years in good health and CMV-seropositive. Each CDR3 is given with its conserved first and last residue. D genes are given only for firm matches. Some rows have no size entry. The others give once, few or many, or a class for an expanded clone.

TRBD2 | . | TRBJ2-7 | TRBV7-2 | TGTGCCAGCAGCCCAAGAGCGGGAGTTAGCGAGCAGTACTTC | CASSPRAGVSEQYF
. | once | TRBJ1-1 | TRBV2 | TGTGCCAGCAGCTATCAGGGGAACACTGAAGCTTTCTTT | CASSYQGNTEAFF
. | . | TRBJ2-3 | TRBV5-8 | TGTGCCAGCAGCTTGGAGAGGGTAACAGATACGCAGTATTTT | CASSLERVTDTQYF
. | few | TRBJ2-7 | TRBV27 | TGTGCCAGCAGTCCATCTAGGATAATAGCATCCTACGAGCAGTACTTC | CASSPSRIIASYEQYF
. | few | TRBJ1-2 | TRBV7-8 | TGTGCCAGCAGCTTAGGGCTTCCAGCGTCTTATGGCTACACCTTC | CASSLGLPASYGYTF
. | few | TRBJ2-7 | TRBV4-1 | TGCGCCAGCAGCCCTCAATTAGCGGAGAAAACCTACGAGCAGTACTTC | CASSPQLAEKTYEQYF
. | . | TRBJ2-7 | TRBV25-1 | TGTGCCAGCAGTGGGGGGTCGGCTGGAGGGGAGTCCTACGAGCAGTACTTC | CASSGGSAGGESYEQYF
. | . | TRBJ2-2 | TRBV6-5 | TGTGCCAGCAGTTATGGAGGCCCGAACACCGGGGAGCTGTTTTTT | CASSYGGPNTGELFF
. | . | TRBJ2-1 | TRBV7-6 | TGTGCCAGCAGCTCGAAGGACTCTTACAATGAGCAGTTCTTC | CASSSKDSYNEQFF
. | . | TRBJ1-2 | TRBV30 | TGTGCCGGACTAGCTAACTATGGCTACACCTTC | CAGLANYGYTF
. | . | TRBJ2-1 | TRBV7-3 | TGTGCCAGCAGCTTAAGCGGGATTGGCTACAATGAGCAGTTCTTC | CASSLSGIGYNEQFF
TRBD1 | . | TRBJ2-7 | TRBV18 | TGTGCCAGCTCACCACGGGACAGGGGGCGACAGGACGAGCAGTACTTC | CASSPRDRGRQDEQYF
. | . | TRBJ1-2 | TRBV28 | TGTGCCAGCAGTTTAACAGGGAAGATAATTAACTATGGCTACACCTTC | CASSLTGKIINYGYTF
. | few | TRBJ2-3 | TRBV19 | TGTGCCAGTAAGGAGACCCTTAGCACAGATACGCAGTATTTT | CASKETLSTDTQYF
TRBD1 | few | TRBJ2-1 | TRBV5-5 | TGTGCCAGCAGCTACGACAGGGAAGCTTACAATGAGCAGTTCTTC | CASSYDREAYNEQFF
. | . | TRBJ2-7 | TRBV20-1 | TGCAGTGCTAGGTCCAACTACGAGCAGTACTTC | CSARSNYEQYF
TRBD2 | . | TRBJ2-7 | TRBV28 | TGTGCCAGCAGGCCGGGGGGGCCCGCCTACGAGCAGTACTTC | CASRPGGPAYEQYF